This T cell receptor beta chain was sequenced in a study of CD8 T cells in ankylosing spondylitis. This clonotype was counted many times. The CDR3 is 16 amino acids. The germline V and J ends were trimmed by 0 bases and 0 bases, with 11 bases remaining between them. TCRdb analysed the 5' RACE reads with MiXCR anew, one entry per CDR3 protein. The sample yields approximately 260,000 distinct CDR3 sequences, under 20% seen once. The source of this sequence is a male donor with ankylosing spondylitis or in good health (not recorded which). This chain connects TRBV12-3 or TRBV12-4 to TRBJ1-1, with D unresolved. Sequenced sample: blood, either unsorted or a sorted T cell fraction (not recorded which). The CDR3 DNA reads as TGTGCCAGCAGTTTAGCGCAGGCGGACGTGAACACTGAAGCTTTCTTT. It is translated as CASSLAQADVNTEAFF.